One and the same sample provided the 30 T cell receptor beta chains below, sequenced in a study of cytomegalovirus exposure and HLA in healthy donors. The PCR made use of 60 Vbeta and 13 Jbeta primers. Clones were read by immunoSEQ multiplex PCR, and TCRdb kept only the in-frame ones, dropping some. The specimen's table records over 100,000 clones. Sequencing was carried out using PBMCs. These receptor sequences come from a man aged 18 to 29 in good health and CMV-seronegative.

The chain links TRBV9 to TRBJ1-2; TRBD1 might be the D (5 bases). CDR3 size: 18 residues. CDR1 is SGDLS and CDR2 is YYNGEE in the germline V gene. Deletions cut 0 bases from V and 0 bases from J, with 18 bases between. The CDR3 coding sequence is TGTGCCAGCAGCGTAGGGCAGGGCTCCGCTCACACTAACTATGGCTACACCTTC. It specifies CASSVGQGSAHTNYGYTF.

This rearrangement joins TRBV7-9 to TRBJ2-3; tentatively, D is TRBD2 (5 bases). The CDR3 is 14 amino acids. Trimming cost V 4 bases and J 6 bases, with 14 bases left between them. Germline-derived CDR1 and CDR2 are SEHNR and FQNEAQ (reference sequence). CDR3 protein: CASSSDSPRDTQYF. The CDR3 DNA reads as TGTGCCAGCAGCTCGGACTCTCCGAGGGATACGCAGTATTTT.

The chain carries TRBV29-1 and TRBJ2-7; 8 positions agree with TRBD2. V was clipped by 3 bases and J by 1 base; unmatched bases: 2. The germline CDR1 and CDR2 sequences are SQVTM and ANQGSEA. The CDR3 sequence is 13 residues long. CDR3 in DNA: TGCAGCGTTGAGGAGCGGGGGTCCTACGAGCAGTACTTC. Amino acids: CSVEERGSYEQYF.

The J gene is TRBJ1-1, the V gene TRBV6-1; the D is unclear. Germline values: CDR1 MNHNS, CDR2 SASEGT. This CDR3 contains 13 residues. The V end lost 6 bases, the J end lost 0 bases, and 8 bases lay between the germline ends. The CDR3 DNA sequence: TGTGCCAGCAGGTCCCAGATGAACACTGAAGCTTTCTTT. This sequence encodes CASRSQMNTEAFF.

The rearrangement joins TRBV10-3 to TRBJ1-1; D not certain. The CDR3 loop spans 15 amino acids. Trimming took off 6 bases at V and 4 bases at J, with 18 bases between the two ends. Germline-derived CDR1 and CDR2 are ENHRY and SYGVKD. As DNA, the CDR3 is TGTGCCATCAGCGGAGGGCCGGGGATGAGCACTGAAGCTTTCTTT. This translates into CAISGGPGMSTEAFF.

The chain couples TRBV4-1 to TRBJ1-2; 8 positions match TRBD1. The CDR3 covers 15 residues. Germline V lookup: CDR1 MGHRA, CDR2 YSYEKL. J gave up 0 bases and V 4 bases, and 4 bases lay outside the gene matches. DNA for the CDR3: TGCGCCAGCAGCCTTAGGGACAGGCCTAACTATGGCTACACCTTC. This encodes CASSLRDRPNYGYTF.

V is TRBV7-2 and J is TRBJ2-1; D is possibly TRBD2 (6 bases). Germline V gives CDR1 SGHTA, CDR2 FQGNSA. The CDR3 sequence is 14 residues long. Trimming removed 5 bases from V and 5 bases from J, with 13 bases in between. The CDR3 nucleotides are TGTGCCAGCAGCCCAATGGGACTCAACAATGAGCAGTTCTTC. Residues: CASSPMGLNNEQFF.

The chain links TRBV28 to TRBJ1-5; 7 nucleotides align to TRBD1. V was pared by 1 base and J by 6 bases, with 6 bases of the junction left unmatched. The CDR3 extends over 15 amino acids. Germline assignment: CDR1 MDHEN and CDR2 SYDVKM. The CDR3 is CASSLLGRDSQPQHF. As DNA, the CDR3 is TGTGCCAGCAGTTTATTGGGCAGGGACAGTCAGCCCCAGCATTTT.

This chain connects TRBV11-1 to TRBJ1-5; the match to TRBD1 covers 7 bases. Germline V CDR1 and CDR2: SGHAT, FQDESV (reference sequence). The CDR3 consists of 15 residues. Trimming at V came to 4 bases and at J to 7 bases, leaving 10 bases not matched to a gene. CDR3 nucleotides: TGTGCCAGCAGCTCGGACAGGACGGACGGGCAGCCCCAGCATTTT. It specifies CASSSDRTDGQPQHF.

The V and J genes are TRBV30 and TRBJ1-2; possibly TRBD1 for D (5 bases). This CDR3 contains 14 residues. V dropped 0 bases and J dropped 3 bases, with 11 bases sitting between them. Germline V gives CDR1 GTSNPN, CDR2 SVGIG (reference sequence). CDR3 sequence reads: CAWSVRWGDYGYTF. CDR3 bases: TGTGCCTGGAGTGTACGATGGGGGGACTATGGCTACACCTTC.

The rearrangement uses TRBV5-1 and TRBJ2-3; 10 bases are a match to TRBD1. The CDR3 spans 15 residues. The junction had 11 bases not matched to a gene; V was cut back by 4 bases and J by 9 bases. The germline V gene encodes CDR1 SGHRS and CDR2 YFSETQ. The CDR3 sequence is CASSVGQGPQGTQYF. CDR3 bases: TGCGCCAGCAGCGTGGGACAGGGGCCCCAGGGGACGCAGTATTTT.

The chain links TRBV2 to TRBJ1-1; D is perhaps TRBD1 (5 bases). V lost 6 bases and J lost 1, with 18 bases in between. CDR1 is SNHLY, CDR2 FYNNEI, per germline. The CDR3 sequence is 16 residues long. CDR3 sequence (DNA): TGTGCCAGCAGCGGGGGTCGAATAAAGGCGAACACTGAAGCTTTCTTT. It translates to CASSGGRIKANTEAFF.

CDR3 sequence: CASGAADSPLHF. CDR3 bases: TGTGCCAGTGGGGCCGCCGATTCACCCCTCCACTTT. V is TRBV19 and J is TRBJ1-6, with D possibly TRBD1 on 5 matching bases. This CDR3 is 12 amino acids long. V lost 8 bases and J lost 8, with 10 bases in between. Germline lookup yields CDR1 LNHDA and CDR2 SQIVND (reference sequence).

The V call is TRBV5-4, the J call TRBJ2-2; D is undetermined. CDR1 and CDR2 from the germline V gene are SGHNT and YYREEE (reference sequence). This CDR3 spans 14 amino acids. The V end was cut by 6 bases, the J end by 6 bases, with 15 bases between. CDR3 protein: CASTDKGPAGELFF. In nucleotides, the CDR3 is TGTGCCAGCACCGACAAAGGCCCTGCCGGGGAGCTGTTTTTT.

The rearrangement links TRBV7-2 to TRBJ1-5; D not certain. CDR1 SGHTA and CDR2 FQGNSA come from the germline V gene. Between the trimmed V and J ends, which lost 5 bases and 5 bases, there was a span of 13 bases. The CDR3 runs 14 residues. The chain's CDR3 is CASSPEGGHQPQHF. The DNA for the CDR3 is TGTGCCAGCAGCCCGGAGGGAGGTCATCAGCCCCAGCATTTT. Variable domain in full (rest from reference TRBV7-2 and TRBJ1-5): GAGVSQSPSNKVTEKGKDVELRCDPISGHTALYWYRQSLGQGLEFLIYFQGNSAPDKSGLPSDRFSAERTGGSVSTLTIQRTQQEDSAVYLCASSPEGGHQPQHFGDGTRLSIL.

This chain uses TRBV7-3 with TRBJ2-1; TRBD2 matches 7 bases. The CDR3 totals 16 residues. Per germline, CDR1 SGHTA and CDR2 FQGTGA. V gave up 2 bases and J gave up 0 bases; unmatched junction bases: 4. In nucleotides, the CDR3 is TGTGCCAGCAGCTTATCCGGCGGGAGCTCCTACAATGAGCAGTTCTTC. Translating it yields CASSLSGGSSYNEQFF.

V gene TRBV18 combines with J gene TRBJ2-7, with a weak D call TRBD1 (6 bases). CDR1 and CDR2 (germline): KGHSH, LQKENI. Trimming stripped 6 bases from V and 1 base from J, with 16 bases between. The CDR3 covers 15 residues. The CDR3 DNA sequence: TGTGCCAGCTCCCGAACTTCTGACAGGTCCTACGAGCAGTACTTC. This sequence encodes CASSRTSDRSYEQYF.

The chain couples TRBV29-1 to TRBJ2-1; weak D call: TRBD1 (6 bases). The CDR3 runs 14 residues. Trimming shortened V by 7 bases and J by 0 bases, and 13 bases separated the two germline ends. CDR1 is SQVTM, CDR2 ANQGSEA, per germline. For the CDR3, the DNA is TGCAGCGCACCACCGGACAGCTCCTACAATGAGCAGTTCTTC. It yields the protein CSAPPDSSYNEQFF.

The chain joins TRBV12-5 to TRBJ1-3; 7 positions match TRBD1. The trim removed 6 bases at V and 1 base at J, leaving 6 bases unmatched. CDR3 length: 15 amino acids. CDR1 and CDR2 from the germline V gene are LGHNT and FRNRAP. The CDR3 DNA reads TGTGCTAGTGGCCCCGGGACAGCGTCTGGAAACACCATATATTTT. Its translation is CASGPGTASGNTIYF.

The chain links TRBV27 to TRBJ2-1, with a tentative D call TRBD1 (5 bases). V was cut by 6 bases and J by 4 bases, with 10 bases left in between. Germline V gene sequence: CDR1 MNHEY, CDR2 SMNVEV (reference sequence). The CDR3 spans 13 residues. The CDR3 spells CASRIDSYNEQFF. The CDR3 region has the DNA TGTGCCAGCAGAATAGACAGTTACAATGAGCAGTTCTTC.

The chain uses TRBV4-2 and TRBJ2-1, with TRBD2 matching 8 bases. J gave up 2 bases and V 2 bases, and 5 bases lay outside the gene matches. Germline CDR1 LGHNA, CDR2 YNFKEQ. The CDR3 runs to 16 residues. The CDR3 loop is CASSQSLAVAYNEQFF. CDR3 sequence (DNA): TGTGCCAGCAGCCAATCACTAGCGGTTGCCTACAATGAGCAGTTCTTC.

The chain has TRBV7-9 and TRBJ2-7; 9 nucleotides agree with TRBD1. Germline values: CDR1 SEHNR, CDR2 FQNEAQ (reference sequence). The length of the CDR3 is 13 residues. Trimming took 5 bases from V and 4 from J; bases not matched to a gene: 3. The CDR3 is CASSTGQGYEQYF. Here the CDR3 DNA reads TGTGCCAGCAGCACGGGACAGGGTTACGAGCAGTACTTC.

The chain uses TRBV6-1 and TRBJ2-3; D is ambiguous. V gave up 1 base and J gave up 2 bases, with 4 bases separating them. This CDR3 spans 13 amino acids. CDR1 and CDR2 (germline): MNHNS, SASEGT. For the CDR3, the DNA is TGTGCCAGCAGTGAAGACTACACAGATACGCAGTATTTT. This translates into CASSEDYTDTQYF.

V gene TRBV28 combines with J gene TRBJ1-5; TRBD1 matches 8 bases. The CDR3 spans 17 residues. V was pared by 5 bases and J by 0 bases, with 9 bases of the junction left unmatched. Germline-derived CDR1 and CDR2 are MDHEN and SYDVKM. DNA for the CDR3: TGTGCCAGCAGTCGACAGGGGCGGGGGTATAGCAATCAGCCCCAGCATTTT. This sequence encodes CASSRQGRGYSNQPQHF.

The chain combines TRBV5-6 with TRBJ2-1; 14 positions match TRBD2. CDR1 and CDR2 (germline): SGHDT, YYEEEE. V lost 0 bases, J lost 8 bases, and 10 bases stayed unmatched. The CDR3 has 18 residues. The CDR3 DNA follows: TGTGCCAGCAGCTTGGCGGGGAAAGGGACTAGCGGGAGATATGAGCAGTTCTTC. It specifies CASSLAGKGTSGRYEQFF. Supplemented by reference TRBV5-6 and TRBJ2-1, the full variable domain reads DAGVTQSPTHLIKTRGQQVTLRCSPKSGHDTVSWYQQALGQGPQFIFQYYEEEERQRGNFPDRFSGHQFPNYSSELNVNALLLGDSALYLCASSLAGKGTSGRYEQFFGPGTRLTVL.

The gene calls are TRBV19 and TRBJ1-6; 10 bases line up with TRBD1. The trim removed 6 bases at V and 7 bases at J, leaving 9 bases unmatched. Per the germline V gene, CDR1 is LNHDA and CDR2 is SQIVND (reference sequence). CDR3 size: 16 residues. The CDR3 sequence: CASRQDRGRVNSPLHF. The CDR3, as DNA: TGTGCCAGTAGACAAGACAGGGGGCGGGTGAATTCACCCCTCCACTTT.

V usage is TRBV4-3 and J usage is TRBJ2-3; TRBD2 is a possible D gene (6 bases). Germline CDR1 LGHNA, CDR2 YSLEER. The CDR3 totals 17 residues. Trimming left V 4 bases short and J 1 base short, with 18 bases between. CDR3: CASSPKSGSGGTDTQYF. In DNA form, the CDR3 reads TGCGCCAGCAGCCCGAAATCGGGGTCGGGAGGCACAGATACGCAGTATTTT.

The chain has TRBV14 and TRBJ1-1; D gene unclear. Germline CDR1 is SGHDN and CDR2 is FVKESK. V gave up 4 bases and J gave up 10 bases, with 22 bases separating them. There are 15 residues in the CDR3. The DNA of the CDR3 is TGTGCCAGCAGCCCTATTACTGAGAGTTGGCGCGGAGCTTTCTTT. Translating gives CASSPITESWRGAFF.

The chain has TRBV4-3 and TRBJ1-2; 9 nucleotides agree with TRBD1. Germline V lookup: CDR1 LGHNA, CDR2 YSLEER. V dropped 0 bases and J dropped 4; count of bases not matched to a gene: 3. The CDR3 is 15 residues long. CDR3 bases: TGCGCCAGCAGCCAAGAACAGGGGGCCCTCTATGGCTACACCTTC. It yields the protein CASSQEQGALYGYTF.

The chain couples TRBV4-2 to TRBJ1-5; D call uncertain. V lost 2 bases, J lost 3 bases, and 5 bases lay in between. The CDR3 is 13 residues long. Germline V CDR1 and CDR2: LGHNA, YNFKEQ. The CDR3, as DNA: TGTGCCAGCAGCCAATTCCTCAATCAGCCCCAGCATTTT. Translation: CASSQFLNQPQHF.